This T cell receptor (beta chain) was recorded in a study of beta chain features in type 1 diabetes (dated by TCRdb to the late 2010s). About the study as a whole: Mean age, gender distribution, total cell number and subset yield were not different between patients and healthy donors. Across all samples, 107,917,701 sorted cells were examined, and cell number per subset correlated strongly with RNA yield. In the study, TCRB repertoires of sorted circulating CD4+ T cell subsets from recently diagnosed type 1 diabetes patients were compared with those of matched healthy donors. Regulatory and stem cell-like memory subsets were isolated from only 8 patients and roughly eight healthy donors, whereas naive and central memory subsets came from all 30 or so donors.

Paper-wide results and their limitations: Shorter templates might have been favored by PCR, but patient and control samples were amplified and corrected together, so both groups would have been affected equally by any skew. Only small numbers of individuals were included in the HLA sub-analyses, which left unresolved whether HLA type had any influence on TCRB rearrangement. At VDJ recombination sites, patients with type 1 diabetes made fewer insertions and deleted more nucleotides, a pattern implying thymic rearrangement abnormalities. A moderate but significant shortening of TCRB CDR3 length was observed in type 1 diabetes patients in all four CD4+ subsets. Sequencing cDNA rather than genomic DNA could over-represent highly expressing activated cells, although activation and CD3 levels did not differ between groups. Naive, central memory and regulatory TCRB repertoires appeared more similar among patients than among healthy donors.

All of the isolated RNA was reverse transcribed with the High Capacity cDNA Reverse Transcription Kit, so expressed TCRB transcripts were sequenced. Deep immunoSEQ sequencing was applied to naive, central memory and regulatory T cell samples, giving an average of about 3.8 million total reads per sample. After sorted cells were lysed in RLT buffer, RNA was extracted with DNase-treated RNeasy Micro or Mini kits, with the choice depending on cell number. To prevent cross-contamination, every cell subset was processed on its own, while patient and healthy donor samples were processed together. The immunoSEQ multiplex PCR was used to amplify TCRB sequences from cDNA, generating 87-bp fragments that spanned the CDR3 region. Amplicons were sequenced on the Illumina HiSeq platform. The authors' pipeline ran thus. PCR bias was computationally corrected using synthetic template baselines, reads within Hamming distance 2 were collapsed, and singletons that could not be merged were discarded. By aligning reads against IMGT, V, D and J genes, CDR3 length, and insertions or deletions at six rearrangement sites were assigned. Within each subset, clonotype counts were normalized to sorted cell number, and only after that were true diversity and Gini coefficients computed with the tcR R package. Repertoire sharing was quantified using the overlap coefficient calculated on TCRB nucleotide sequences. As a proxy for the pre-selection repertoire, out-of-frame TCRB sequences from naive cells were analyzed. The immuneACCESS repertoire file appears here via TCRdb, limited to in-frame rearrangements. These files lack a portion of the clones; in checked studies, under half of the deficit traces to unresolved V genes, and the cause of the others is not known. V and J calls and clone size are given by that table; D and trimming were obtained from the DNA. The sample records hundreds of thousands of clones, about 17% of which are singletons. The ten largest clones take up about 0.025% of the sample.

From each donor, a single peripheral blood sample of around 120 mL on average was drawn into heparinised tubes. Naive, central memory, regulatory and stem cell-like memory CD4+ T cells were sorted on a BD FACSAria II using a panel including CD45RO, CCR7, CD25, CD127, CD95 and CD27. A purity above 95% was achieved for all sorted populations. PBMCs were separated immediately by Lymphoprep density gradient centrifugation and were stained directly, without being cultured. So that batch effects would be minimized, each experiment stained and sorted samples in pairs, pairing one healthy donor with one patient. In regard to this clone: What antigen it recognizes has not been identified. Per-base quality was not reported, and no clone a single base away is much larger than it.

Sequenced: naive CD4+ T cells from blood. This specimen's cell subset or site label, interpreted: true naive CD4+ T cells. This TCR was recovered from a woman younger than 30 in good health.

CDR3 sequence: CASSLLNSYNEQFF. The sequence in DNA is TGTGCCAGCAGTTTACTTAACTCCTACAATGAGCAGTTCTTC. The chain is assembled from TRBV28 and TRBJ2-1; there is no confident call for the D gene. Trimming costs V 2 bases and J 0 bases, and their ends lie 5 bases apart. Reading the germline V gene gives CDR1 MDHEN and CDR2 SYDVKM. The CDR3 numbers 14 residues from cysteine through phenylalanine. Just the 42-base CDR3 DNA is kept, in frame starting at base 1.